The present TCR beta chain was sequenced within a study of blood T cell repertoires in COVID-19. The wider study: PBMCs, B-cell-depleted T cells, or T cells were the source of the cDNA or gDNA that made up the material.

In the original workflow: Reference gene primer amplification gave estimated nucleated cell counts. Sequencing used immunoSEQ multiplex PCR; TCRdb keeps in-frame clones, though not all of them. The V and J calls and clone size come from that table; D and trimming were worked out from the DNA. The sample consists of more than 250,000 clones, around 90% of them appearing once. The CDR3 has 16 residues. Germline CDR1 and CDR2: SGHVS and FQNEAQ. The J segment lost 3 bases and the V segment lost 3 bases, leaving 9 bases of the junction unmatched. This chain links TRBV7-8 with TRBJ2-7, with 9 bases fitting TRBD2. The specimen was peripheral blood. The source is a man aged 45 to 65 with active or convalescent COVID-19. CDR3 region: CASSFRLAERLYEQYF. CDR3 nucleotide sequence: TGTGCCAGCAGCTTTCGACTAGCGGAAAGACTCTACGAGCAGTACTTC.